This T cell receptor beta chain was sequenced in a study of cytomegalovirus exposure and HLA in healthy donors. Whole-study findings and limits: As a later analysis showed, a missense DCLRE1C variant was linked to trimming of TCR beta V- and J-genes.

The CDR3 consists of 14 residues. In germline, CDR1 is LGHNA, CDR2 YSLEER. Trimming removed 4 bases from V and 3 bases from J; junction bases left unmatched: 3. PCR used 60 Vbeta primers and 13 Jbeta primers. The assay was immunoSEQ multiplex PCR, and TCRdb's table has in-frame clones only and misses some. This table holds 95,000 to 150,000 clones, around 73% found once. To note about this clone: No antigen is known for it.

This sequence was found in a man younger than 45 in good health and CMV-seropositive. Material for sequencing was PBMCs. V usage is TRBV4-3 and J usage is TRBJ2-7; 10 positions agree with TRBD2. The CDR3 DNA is TGCGCCAGCAGCCTGGGACTAGCGAACTACGAGCAGTACTTC. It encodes CASSLGLANYEQYF.